This is a list of T cell receptor beta chains from one sample in a study of T cells in Graves' hyperthyroidism and ophthalmopathy. TCRdb analysed the multiplex PCR reads with MiXCR anew, one entry per CDR3 protein. The data contain roughly 840,000 distinct CDR3 sequences, more than 30% of them singletons. Sequencing was performed on blood. The receptor set was obtained from a man younger than 35 with Graves' hyperthyroidism. Both conserved end residues are part of each CDR3. Fields, in order: D gene, V gene, clone size, J gene, CDR3 DNA, CDR3 protein. The D gene is left open where the match is weak. Size values are once, few and many counts, or a class for expanded clones, and some rows have none.

>TRBD1|TRBV20-1|.|TRBJ1-5
TGCAGTGCTAGAGAGGTGCGAAAGGGGGCTCAGCCCCAGCATTTT
CSAREVRKGAQPQHF
>.|TRBV2|many|TRBJ2-5
TGTGCCAGCAGGGGAGATATGGAAAAGACCCAGTACTTC
CASRGDMEKTQYF
>.|TRBV6-5|few|TRBJ2-7
TGTGCCAGCAGTTACGGGTCTGACTACGAGCAGTACTTC
CASSYGSDYEQYF
>.|TRBV5-1|many|TRBJ2-7
TGCGCCAGCAGCGCCCAGGGTGAGGAGCAGTACTTC
CASSAQGEEQYF
>.|TRBV25-1|.|TRBJ2-7
TGTGCCAGCAGATCTGACAGACCTCCGGAGCAGTACTTC
CASRSDRPPEQYF
>TRBD1|TRBV29-1|many|TRBJ2-7
TGCAGCGTTGCGACAGGGGAAAGGGCCTACGAGCAGTACTTC
CSVATGERAYEQYF
>.|TRBV4-1|.|TRBJ2-5
TGCGCCAGCAGCCAAGTCCACCTACCTAGAGCAGAGACCCAGTACTTC
CASSQVHLPRAETQYF
>.|TRBV9|.|TRBJ2-5
TGTGCCAGCAGCGGCGGTGGGGGGCACCAAGAGACCCAGTACTTC
CASSGGGGHQETQYF
>.|TRBV7-9|.|TRBJ1-1
TGTGCCAGCAGTTTTCATCGGGACACCACTGAAGCTTTCTTT
CASSFHRDTTEAFF
>.|TRBV20-1|.|TRBJ1-6
TGCAATGCTAGAGCTTTCTCAAATTCACCCCTCCACTTT
CNARAFSNSPLHF
>.|TRBV12-3/TRBV12-4|.|TRBJ2-7
TGTGCCAGCAGTTTAGCGCTTGGCTTCTCCTACGAGCAGTACTTC
CASSLALGFSYEQYF
>TRBD2|TRBV29-1|once|TRBJ2-7
TGCAGCGTTGAGCGGCTAGCGGGAGTGGTAAACTACGAGCAGTACTTC
CSVERLAGVVNYEQYF
>.|TRBV2|.|TRBJ2-7
TGTGCCAGCAGCCGGGTCGGGGGAGACGAGCAGTACTTC
CASSRVGGDEQYF
>.|TRBV2|many|TRBJ1-5
TGTGCCAGCAGTGGGGCGGACTATCAGCCCCAGCATTTT
CASSGADYQPQHF
>TRBD1|TRBV12-3/TRBV12-4|.|TRBJ1-3
TGTGCCAGCAGTTCTGTGGGACAGGGCGCAAACACCATATATTTT
CASSSVGQGANTIYF
>TRBD1|TRBV9|many|TRBJ1-3
TGTGCCAGCAGCCCTCCTGGACAGGGCGGTGGAAACACCATATATTTT
CASSPPGQGGGNTIYF
>.|TRBV7-8|once|TRBJ2-7
TGTGCCAGCAGCTTAGGGCACTTCTCCTACGAGCAGTACTTC
CASSLGHFSYEQYF
>TRBD2|TRBV7-2|.|TRBJ2-7
TGTGCCAGCAGCTTAACCCGGGGGACTAGTGAGCAGTACTTC
CASSLTRGTSEQYF
>.|TRBV20-1|few|TRBJ1-4
TGCAGTCCCGGGCAGGCTAATGAAAAACTGTTTTTT
CSPGQANEKLFF
>.|TRBV9|.|TRBJ1-1
TGTGCCAGCAGCGTGAGCGGGAGAACTGAAGCTTTCTTT
CASSVSGRTEAFF
>.|TRBV20-1|.|TRBJ2-7
TGCAGTGCTAAGGACTGGACAGGACGGGAGCCCTACGAGCAGTACTTC
CSAKDWTGREPYEQYF
>.|TRBV29-1|.|TRBJ1-5
.
CSVGPGTGPMAQQF
>.|TRBV29-1|many|TRBJ1-1
TGCAGCGTTGACGCGGGGTCGACTGAAGCTTTCTTT
CSVDAGSTEAFF
>TRBD1|TRBV10-3|once|TRBJ1-2
TGTGCCATCAGTGGCTCGACAGGGGTCTATGGCTACACCTTC
CAISGSTGVYGYTF
>TRBD1|TRBV7-8|few|TRBJ2-5
TGTGCCAGCAACTCCGCCCGACAGGGAAGTGCGGAGACCCAGTACTTC
CASNSARQGSAETQYF
>TRBD1|TRBV7-8|many|TRBJ1-1
TGTGCCAGCAGCTTTCGGACAGGGGCTCACACTGAAGCTTTCTTT
CASSFRTGAHTEAFF
>TRBD1|TRBV6-5|.|TRBJ1-1
TGTGCCAGCAGTTCGTACCGACAGGGGAACACTGAAGCTTTCTTT
CASSSYRQGNTEAFF
>.|TRBV29-1|many|TRBJ1-2
TGCAGCGTTGAAATAGGCGCAACGGGCTATGGCTACACCTTC
CSVEIGATGYGYTF
>.|TRBV29-1|.|TRBJ1-1
TGCAGCGTTGACGCGATGGGGGGCAGTGAGCAGTTCTTT
CSVDAMGGSEQFF
>TRBD1|TRBV2|.|TRBJ1-4
TGTACCAGCAGTGCGACAGGGCGGGAAAAACTGTTTTTT
CTSSATGREKLFF
>.|TRBV6-5|few|TRBJ1-3
TGTGCCAGCAGTACAGGGTACGGAAACACCATATATTTT
CASSTGYGNTIYF
>.|TRBV10-2|many|TRBJ2-7
TGCGCCACCACCCGAGGACGGGGCGAGCAGTACTTC
CATTRGRGEQYF
>.|TRBV7-9|.|TRBJ2-2
TGTGCCAGCAAGGCGACCTCGAACACCGGGGAGCTGTTTTTT
CASKATSNTGELFF
>TRBD2|TRBV20-1|.|TRBJ2-2
TGCAGTGCCCCCTGGTTATTGAGCGGGAGGACCGGGGAGCTGTTTTTT
CSAPWLLSGRTGELFF
>.|TRBV11-3|.|TRBJ1-4
TGTGCCAGCAGCTTAGGCCGGGGGCTGGCTGAAAAACTGTTTTTT
CASSLGRGLAEKLFF
>.|TRBV30|.|TRBJ2-6
TGTGGGGGGTGGGCTGGGGCCAACGTCCTGACTTTC
CGGWAGANVLTF
>.|TRBV6-2/TRBV6-3|many|TRBJ2-5
TGTGCCAGCAGTTACGGGACGGCTCAAGAGACCCAGTACTTC
CASSYGTAQETQYF
>.|TRBV24-1|few|TRBJ2-7
TGTGCCACCAGTGATCATGGAACGTCCTACGAGCAGTACTTC
CATSDHGTSYEQYF
>.|TRBV6-5|once|TRBJ1-4
TGTGCCAGCAGTACCTACAGGCACGGGAAGGAAAAACTGTTTTTT
CASSTYRHGKEKLFF
>.|TRBV6-5|few|TRBJ1-1
TGTGCCAGCAGTTACGGCTACAGGGTCCCCACTGAAGCTTTCTTT
CASSYGYRVPTEAFF
>.|TRBV6-6|few|TRBJ1-5
TGTGCCAGCAGTTACGGCACAGGGCGATCACGGCCCCAGCATTTT
CASSYGTGRSRPQHF
>.|TRBV27|few|TRBJ1-6
TGTGCCAGCAGTAGGGGGGAGTCACCCCTCCACTTT
CASSRGESPLHF
>TRBD1|TRBV20-1|few|TRBJ1-4
TGCAGTGCAAGGACAGGGCAGTCAAAAGAAAAACTGTTTTTT
CSARTGQSKEKLFF
>.|TRBV5-1|.|TRBJ1-6
TGCGCCAGCAGCTTGGCCGGGGGGGTGGAATCACCCCTCCACTTT
CASSLAGGVESPLHF
>.|TRBV2|once|TRBJ1-1
TGTGCCAGCAGTGAAGAAGGGGTTGGGGGGTCTGAAGCTTTCTTT
CASSEEGVGGSEAFF
>TRBD1|TRBV10-2|many|TRBJ1-1
TGCGCCAGCAGTGGAGGGGGCGCCGGGACTGAAGCTTTCTTT
CASSGGGAGTEAFF
>.|TRBV9|.|TRBJ1-1
TGTGCCAGCAGCCAAGGAGGGGCGGTGGAAGAAGCTTTCTTT
CASSQGGAVEEAFF
>.|TRBV4-1|few|TRBJ1-2
TGCGCCAGCAGCCAAGATAGGGGTGGGGTTCGTGGCTACACCTTC
CASSQDRGGVRGYTF
>.|TRBV14|.|TRBJ1-1
TGTGCCAGCAGCCAAGAACCCCAGGGTGAAGCTTTCTTT
CASSQEPQGEAFF
>.|TRBV29-1|.|TRBJ2-5
TGCAGCGTTGCGGCGTCTGGAGAGACCCAGTACTTC
CSVAASGETQYF
>.|TRBV7-9|many|TRBJ1-6
TGTGCCAGCAGCTTAGCTGGGGGTTCACCCCTCCACTTT
CASSLAGGSPLHF
>TRBD1|TRBV20-1|.|TRBJ2-2
TGCAGTGCTAGACCGGGACAGGGGGAGCTGTTTTTT
CSARPGQGELFF
>.|TRBV7-9|.|TRBJ2-2
TGTGCCAGCAGCTTAAGTTCGGCGGGGGAGCTGTTTTTT
CASSLSSAGELFF
>TRBD1|TRBV20-1|.|TRBJ2-7
TGCAGTGCCGGGACAGGGGTGACCGAGCAGTACTTC
CSAGTGVTEQYF
>.|TRBV7-9|.|TRBJ1-1
TGTGCCAGCAGCTCGGTGGCGCGGACTGAAGCTTTCTTT
CASSSVARTEAFF
>.|TRBV19|.|TRBJ2-2
TGTGCCAGTAGTATTCAGGGCCTGGGCCCCGGGGAGCTGTTTTTT
CASSIQGLGPGELFF
>TRBD2|TRBV20-1|.|TRBJ2-2
TGCAGTGCTAGGGTTAGGACTAGCGGGAGATCCGGGGAGCTGTTTTTT
CSARVRTSGRSGELFF
>.|TRBV20-1|many|TRBJ1-5
TGCAGTGCTCGCCGGGAGGTAGATCAGCCCCAGCATTTT
CSARREVDQPQHF
>TRBD2|TRBV9|.|TRBJ2-2
TGTGCCAGCAGCAATGGAGGCGGGAGATGGAACGGGGAGCTGTTTTTT
CASSNGGGRWNGELFF
>.|TRBV13|.|TRBJ2-5
TGTACCAGCAGCTTAGGCCAAGAGACCCAGTACTTC
CTSSLGQETQYF